This TCR beta chain was profiled in a study of OX40 agonist ivuxolimab in advanced cancers. The assay was immunoSEQ multiplex PCR, and TCRdb's table has in-frame clones only and misses some. The data contain some 85,000 clones, over 75% of them singletons. Germline V gene lookup returns CDR1 WSHSY and CDR2 SAAADI. After removal of 6 bases from V and 4 bases from J, the junction contained 7 bases not matched to a gene. CDR3 size: 15 residues. The sample here was CD4+ or CD8+ T cells sorted from blood, taken in a trial of the OX40 agonist ivuxolimab. This chain joins TRBV10-2 and TRBJ2-2; the match to TRBD2 covers 8 bases. The clonotype was recovered from an adult with an advanced solid tumor such as melanoma, head and neck, liver or kidney cancer. In nucleotides, the CDR3 is TGCGCCAGCAGGCCAGCGGGGGTTCGCACCGGGGAGCTGTTTTTT. Amino acid sequence: CASRPAGVRTGELFF.